This T cell receptor beta chain was observed in a study of blood T cell repertoires in COVID-19. About the study: Donors in the United States, Italy and Spain gave samples during acute or convalescent COVID-19. In each case, the material was cDNA or gDNA derived from T cells, B-cell-depleted T cells, or PBMCs.

In the authors' methods: Amplification with reference gene primers provided the estimates of nucleated cell counts. Libraries were prepared by immunoSEQ multiplex PCR; TCRdb keeps only in-frame clonotypes and omits some of them. From that table come the V and J calls and clone size; the DNA was used to work out D and trimming. The sample comprises around 250,000 clones, under 95% of which are singletons, and about 3% rests with the top ten. The CDR3 is 17 residues long. Trimming stripped 2 bases from V and 0 bases from J, with 14 bases between. The germline gives CDR1 SGHTA, CDR2 FQGNSA. The material sequenced was PBMCs or T cells enriched from blood (not recorded which). This sequence was found in a man aged 40-49 years who had been exposed to COVID-19. This chain joins TRBV7-2 and TRBJ1-3, with TRBD1 as a possible D gene (5 bases). CDR3 amino acids: CASSLILDTISGNTIYF. CDR3 coding DNA: TGTGCCAGCAGCTTAATTCTGGACACCATCTCTGGAAACACCATATATTTT.